The 32 T cell receptor beta chains listed next were all sequenced from one sample in a study of T cells expressing NK-cell markers. Using the 5' RACE reads, TCRdb records one entry per CDR3 protein without DNA. This repertoire comprises about 260,000 distinct CDR3 sequences; its ten largest clones make up about 0.4%. Sample: blood T cells: a sorted CD56 or NKG2C T cell subset, CD4+ or CD8+ T cells, or bulk PBMC T cells (not recorded which). These receptors all stem from a man aged 18 to 35 in good health.

The J gene is TRBJ2-7, the V gene TRBV5-4; no DNA is available, so the TRBD2 call from TCRdb remains unchecked. CDR3 length: 16 amino acids. The germline gives CDR1 SGHNT, CDR2 YYREEE (reference sequence). Here the CDR3 reads CASSRTGLVAGVEQYF.

The V and J genes are TRBV24-1 and TRBJ2-7; TCRdb outputs TRBD2, but without DNA this stays unchecked. The CDR3 is 16 amino acids. The germline CDR1 and CDR2 sequences are KGHDR and SFDVKD. The CDR3: CATSDIPGGPVYEQYF.

The chain employs TRBV5-1 and TRBJ1-1; TCRdb returns TRBD1, unconfirmable since there is no DNA. Per germline, CDR1 SGHRS and CDR2 YFSETQ. The CDR3 has 16 residues. CDR3 protein: CASSLLRQGPNTEAFF.

J is TRBJ2-7 and V is TRBV20-1; TCRdb names TRBD2, which stays unverified in the absence of DNA. This CDR3 spans 19 amino acids. Germline V gives CDR1 DFQATT, CDR2 SNEGSKA (reference sequence). This CDR3 is CSAREGLAGREADSYEQYF.

CDR3: CASSLAGQIQPQHF. The rearrangement links TRBV12-3 or TRBV12-4 to TRBJ1-5; TCRdb's assignment of TRBD1 cannot be checked, as there is no DNA. This CDR3 region has 14 residues.

The chain carries TRBV11-3 and TRBJ2-5; TCRdb lists TRBD1, though no DNA is available to test this call. The CDR3 runs 13 residues. The germline V gene has CDR1 SGHNT and CDR2 YENEEA. The CDR3 sequence: CASSSPPQETQYF.

This chain uses TRBV29-1 with TRBJ2-3; TCRdb outputs TRBD1, but without DNA this stays unchecked. Germline CDR1 SQVTM, CDR2 ANQGSEA. The CDR3 sequence is 14 residues long. The CDR3 spells CSVRDRVRTDTQYF.

J is TRBJ2-5 and V is TRBV5-1; checking the TCRdb D call of TRBD2 is not possible without DNA. The CDR3 length is 16 residues. Germline CDR1 and CDR2: SGHRS and YFSETQ. The CDR3 sequence is CASSSDPGRPSETQYF.

J is TRBJ1-1 and V is TRBV7-8; as DNA is missing, the TRBD1 call by TCRdb cannot be tested. The CDR3 runs to 15 residues. CDR1 is SGHVS, CDR2 FQNEAQ, per germline. The CDR3 sequence: CASSLRWGDRSEAFF.

The J gene is TRBJ2-2, the V gene TRBV5-1; TCRdb designates TRBD2, a call that cannot be tested without DNA. Germline V lookup: CDR1 SGHRS, CDR2 YFSETQ. The CDR3 totals 16 residues. CDR3: CASSRGTSEAGGELFF.

This chain joins TRBV20-1 and TRBJ2-7; as DNA is missing, the TRBD1 call by TCRdb cannot be tested. Germline V gene sequence: CDR1 DFQATT, CDR2 SNEGSKA (reference sequence). The length of the CDR3 is 16 residues. The CDR3 sequence is CSAPHRGVGITYEQYF.

CDR3 residues: CSASTGFNEKLFF. The chain has TRBV20-1 and TRBJ1-4. The V gene's germline CDR1 is DFQATT and CDR2 SNEGSKA (reference sequence). CDR3 length equals 13 residues.

This chain joins TRBV12-3 or TRBV12-4 and TRBJ2-1; the TCRdb D gene call, TRBD1, has no DNA to confirm it. CDR3 size: 14 residues. CDR3 amino acids: CASTLGVWLDEQFF.

The chain has TRBV10-3 and TRBJ2-7; the D gene TCRdb calls, TRBD1, cannot be checked with no DNA. Germline assignment: CDR1 ENHRY and CDR2 SYGVKD. The length of the CDR3 is 15 residues. CDR3 sequence reads: CAISESYRGPDEQYF.

The chain couples TRBV20-1 to TRBJ2-3; TCRdb calls TRBD2, which cannot be checked without DNA. CDR3 size: 17 residues. The germline V gene has CDR1 DFQATT and CDR2 SNEGSKA (reference sequence). CDR3 region: CSARGVSGLAGADTQYF.

The V gene is TRBV2, the J gene TRBJ2-1; TCRdb returns TRBD1, unconfirmable since there is no DNA. This CDR3 has 16 amino acids. CDR1 is SNHLY, CDR2 FYNNEI, per germline. Here the CDR3 reads CASSEATRQGGGEQFF.

The rearrangement links TRBV5-1 to TRBJ2-3; TCRdb calls TRBD2, which cannot be checked without DNA. CDR1 and CDR2 (germline): SGHRS, YFSETQ. The CDR3 has 18 amino acids. CDR3 sequence reads: CASSRAGGGSVSADTQYF.

The CDR3 sequence: CASKESSGVPLGDQPQHF. This sequence joins TRBV5-1 and TRBJ1-5; TCRdb indicates TRBD1, and absent DNA this call remains unverified. CDR1 SGHRS and CDR2 YFSETQ come from the germline V gene. This CDR3 contains 18 residues.

The rearrangement joins TRBV29-1 to TRBJ2-1. This CDR3 contains 14 residues. Germline-derived CDR1 and CDR2 are SQVTM and ANQGSEA. CDR3 region: CSVATRSSYNEQFF.

This chain links TRBV29-1 with TRBJ1-1. This CDR3 spans 13 amino acids. Germline-derived CDR1 and CDR2 are SQVTM and ANQGSEA. The CDR3 loop is CSVGEDRYTEAFF.

The chain couples TRBV18 to TRBJ2-3; with no DNA, the TCRdb D assignment of TRBD1 cannot be verified. The CDR3 loop spans 16 amino acids. Germline CDR1 KGHSH, CDR2 LQKENI. The CDR3 loop reads CASSIKGQASPDTQYF. The variable domain in full, with the rest retrieved from reference TRBV18 and TRBJ2-3, is NAGVMQNPRHLVRRRGQEARLRCSPMKGHSHVYWYRQLPEEGLKFMVYLQKENIIDESGMPKERFSAEFPKEGPSILRIQQVVRGDSAAYFCASSIKGQASPDTQYFGPGTRLTVL.

The V call is TRBV7-7, the J call TRBJ2-5; TCRdb selects TRBD1, and the lack of DNA leaves this call unchecked. The CDR3 spans 14 residues. Germline CDR1 SSHAT, CDR2 FNYEAQ (reference sequence). Here the CDR3 reads CASSLGTGSETQYF.

This chain connects TRBV5-1 to TRBJ2-4; the D call of TRBD2 rests on TCRdb alone, since no DNA is present to check it. The CDR3 extends over 16 amino acids. Germline CDR1 and CDR2: SGHRS and YFSETQ. CDR3 residues: CASSPPLARAKNIQYF.

V usage is TRBV20-1 and J usage is TRBJ2-7. The CDR3 has 14 amino acids. Germline lookup yields CDR1 DFQATT and CDR2 SNEGSKA (reference sequence). CDR3 region: CSARVPSGSYEQYF.

The V and J genes are TRBV7-2 and TRBJ2-3; TCRdb outputs TRBD2, but without DNA this stays unchecked. Germline V gene data show CDR1 as SGHTA and CDR2 as FQGNSA. The CDR3 is made up of 16 amino acids. The CDR3: CASSKAGTSGTVTQYF.

V is TRBV7-2 and J is TRBJ2-7; TCRdb outputs TRBD1, but without DNA this stays unchecked. The CDR3 totals 15 residues. Germline CDR1 and CDR2: SGHTA and FQGNSA. The CDR3: CASSQQGERTYEQYF.

V gene TRBV20-1 combines with J gene TRBJ1-6; TCRdb gives TRBD1 as the D gene, but with no DNA this cannot be confirmed. Germline-derived CDR1 and CDR2 are DFQATT and SNEGSKA (reference sequence). CDR3 length: 12 amino acids. The CDR3 loop is CSAIQGNSPLHF.

The chain uses TRBV18 and TRBJ2-7; TCRdb designates TRBD1, a call that cannot be tested without DNA. This CDR3 is built from 17 residues. The germline V gene has CDR1 KGHSH and CDR2 LQKENI. CDR3 loop: CASSIKMGRDREYEQYF.

The chain links TRBV18 to TRBJ2-1; the D call from TCRdb, TRBD2, cannot be confirmed without DNA. The CDR3 has 17 amino acids. Germline CDR1 reads KGHSH; CDR2 reads LQKENI. CDR3 loop: CASSPRLGRGSFNEQFF. Full variable domain (outside the CDR3, taken from reference TRBV18 and TRBJ2-1): NAGVMQNPRHLVRRRGQEARLRCSPMKGHSHVYWYRQLPEEGLKFMVYLQKENIIDESGMPKERFSAEFPKEGPSILRIQQVVRGDSAAYFCASSPRLGRGSFNEQFFGPGTRLTVL.

V and J are TRBV12-3 or TRBV12-4 and TRBJ2-1; TCRdb lists TRBD2, though no DNA is available to test this call. The length of the CDR3 is 15 residues. CDR3 amino acids: CASSLGKTSRHEQFF.

The chain combines TRBV5-1 with TRBJ1-6; TCRdb reports TRBD1, a call that lacks DNA to check it against. The germline V gene encodes CDR1 SGHRS and CDR2 YFSETQ. CDR3 length: 21 amino acids. The CDR3 here is CASSPLPAGTPQGTYNSPLHF.

The chain is built from TRBV5-6 and TRBJ1-1; TCRdb lists TRBD1, though no DNA is available to test this call. CDR3 size: 16 residues. Germline V gene lookup returns CDR1 SGHDT and CDR2 YYEEEE. The CDR3 spells CASSPEGQGKITEAFF.